This TCR beta chain derives from a study of PD-1 blockade in classical Hodgkin lymphoma. Germline CDR1 is SNHLY and CDR2 is FYNNEI. V lost 6 bases to trimming and J lost 8 bases, with 19 bases between them. The CDR3 is made up of 14 amino acids. Brentuximab vedotin exposure varied, and every patient relapsed after autologous stem cell transplantation. The method was immunoSEQ multiplex PCR; TCRdb's version includes in-frame clones alone and lacks a portion of them. Altogether 90,000 or so clones are present, roughly 91% being singletons, with the ten largest covering less than 3%. This sample comprised peripheral blood mononuclear cells (PBMCs), obtained before the second cycle of nivolumab. The receptor's source is a human donor with classical Hodgkin lymphoma. The V call is TRBV2, the J call TRBJ1-2; possible D gene TRBD1, 5 bases. The DNA of the CDR3 is TGTGCCAGCAGCTACCGGCCGGGGGAGAGCGGCTACACCTTC. It translates to CASSYRPGESGYTF.